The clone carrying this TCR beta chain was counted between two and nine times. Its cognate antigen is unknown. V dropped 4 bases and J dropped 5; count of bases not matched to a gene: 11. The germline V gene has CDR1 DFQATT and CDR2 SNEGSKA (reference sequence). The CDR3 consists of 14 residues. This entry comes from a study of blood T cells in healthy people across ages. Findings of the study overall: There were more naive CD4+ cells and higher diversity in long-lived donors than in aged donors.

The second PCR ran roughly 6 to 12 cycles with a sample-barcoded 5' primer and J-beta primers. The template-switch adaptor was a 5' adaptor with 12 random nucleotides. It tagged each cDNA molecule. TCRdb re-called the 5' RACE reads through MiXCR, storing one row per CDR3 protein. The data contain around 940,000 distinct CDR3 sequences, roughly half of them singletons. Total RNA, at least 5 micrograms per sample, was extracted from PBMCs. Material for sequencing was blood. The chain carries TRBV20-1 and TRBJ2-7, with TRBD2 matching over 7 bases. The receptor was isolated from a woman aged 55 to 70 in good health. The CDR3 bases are TGCAGTGCTACCCCCCGGGAGGCCGAGAACGAGCAGTACTTC. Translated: CSATPREAENEQYF.